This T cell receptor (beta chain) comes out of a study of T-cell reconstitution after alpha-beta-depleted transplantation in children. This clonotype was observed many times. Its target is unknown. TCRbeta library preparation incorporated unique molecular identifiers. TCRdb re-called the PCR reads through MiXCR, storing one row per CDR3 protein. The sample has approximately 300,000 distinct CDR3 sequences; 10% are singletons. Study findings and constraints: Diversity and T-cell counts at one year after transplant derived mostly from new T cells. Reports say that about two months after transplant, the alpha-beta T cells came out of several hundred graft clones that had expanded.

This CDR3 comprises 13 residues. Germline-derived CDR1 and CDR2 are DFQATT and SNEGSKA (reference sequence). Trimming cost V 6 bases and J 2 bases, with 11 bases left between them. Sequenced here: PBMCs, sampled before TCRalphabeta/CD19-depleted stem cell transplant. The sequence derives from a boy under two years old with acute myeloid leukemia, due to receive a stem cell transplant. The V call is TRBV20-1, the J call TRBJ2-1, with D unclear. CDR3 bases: TGCAGTGCCCAGCGCAGCGCCTACAATGAGCAGTTCTTC. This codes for CSAQRSAYNEQFF.